Following are 31 T cell receptor beta chains from one sample sequenced in a study of blood T cell repertoires in COVID-19. Produced via immunoSEQ multiplex PCR; TCRdb's table is partial and in-frame only. The sample yields around 300,000 clones, around 83% seen once. The sample consisted of peripheral blood. Receptors originate from a man aged 25-45 years with active or convalescent COVID-19.

This clone came up once. The V gene is TRBV24-1, the J gene TRBJ1-2; 8 bases align to TRBD1. The CDR3 is 14 amino acids. Unmatched junction bases numbered 10, after V lost 10 bases and J lost 4 bases. Looked up from germline, CDR1 is KGHDR and CDR2 is SFDVKD. This CDR3 is CATSPGGAAYGYTF. The CDR3 DNA sequence: TGTGCCACGTCTCCAGGGGGCGCCGCCTATGGCTACACCTTC.

This clone was detected ten times or more. The chain's CDR3 is CASSQVFAGAMQYF. Here the CDR3 DNA reads TGTGCCAGCAGCCAAGTATTTGCGGGGGCGATGCAGTACTTC. The V call is TRBV14, the J call TRBJ2-7; maybe TRBD2 (7 bases). Trimming pared 1 base from V and 9 bases from J, leaving 16 bases between. Germline V gene lookup returns CDR1 SGHDN and CDR2 FVKESK. The CDR3 extends over 14 amino acids.

V is TRBV21-1 and J is TRBJ2-1; the table assigns TRBD2, which was not confirmed against the DNA. TRBV21-1 is a pseudogene segment. The CDR3 contains 11 residues. The CDR3 DNA reads as TGTGCCAGCAGCAAATTCGATGAGCAGTTCTTC. This encodes CASSKFDEQFF.

The V call is TRBV5-1, the J call TRBJ2-3, with 7 positions matching TRBD1. J lost 2 bases, V lost 0 bases, and 6 bases had no gene match. Germline V lookup: CDR1 SGHRS, CDR2 YFSETQ. This CDR3 spans 16 amino acids. The CDR3 region is CASSLAGGTYTDTQYF. CDR3 DNA: TGCGCCAGCAGCTTGGCAGGGGGTACGTACACAGATACGCAGTATTTT.

The rearrangement links TRBV11-3 to TRBJ1-2; a weak D match, TRBD1 (5 bases). Germline lookup yields CDR1 SGHNT and CDR2 YENEEA. This CDR3 has 14 residues. V shed 5 bases and J shed 2 bases, with 12 bases lying between them. CDR3 loop: CASSLGQANYGYTF. The CDR3 coding sequence is TGTGCCAGCAGCCTGGGGCAGGCGAACTATGGCTACACCTTC.

V usage is TRBV15 and J usage is TRBJ2-1; possible D gene TRBD2, 6 bases. This CDR3 comprises 17 residues. V lost 1 base, J lost 0 bases, and 13 bases lay in between. Germline V gene lookup returns CDR1 LNHNV and CDR2 YYDKDF (reference sequence). The CDR3 is CATSRGGDFSSYNEQFF. The DNA for the CDR3 is TGTGCCACCAGCAGAGGAGGGGACTTCAGCTCCTACAATGAGCAGTTCTTC.

This clone was observed a handful of times. V and J are TRBV30 and TRBJ1-5; D unclear. CDR1 is GTSNPN and CDR2 is SVGIG in the germline V gene (reference sequence). The CDR3 totals 15 residues. The germline V and J ends were trimmed by 1 base and 3 bases, with 13 bases remaining between them. CDR3 region: CAWSGPGSYNQPQHF. CDR3 DNA sequence: TGTGCCTGGAGTGGGCCGGGGTCCTACAATCAGCCCCAGCATTTT.

The chain combines TRBV7-2 with TRBJ2-5, with D unclear. The CDR3 loop spans 15 amino acids. Germline V gene sequence: CDR1 SGHTA, CDR2 FQGNSA. Deletions cut 5 bases from V and 2 bases from J, with 15 bases between. CDR3 residues: CASSPYQFPQETQYF. DNA for the CDR3: TGTGCCAGCAGCCCATATCAGTTTCCTCAAGAGACCCAGTACTTC.

This rearrangement joins TRBV24-1 to TRBJ2-1; a possible D gene is TRBD1 (6 bases). The germline V gene encodes CDR1 KGHDR and CDR2 SFDVKD. Trimming left V 4 bases short and J 11 bases short, with 17 bases between. This CDR3 spans 14 amino acids. For the CDR3, the DNA is TGTGCCACCAGTGAGCCCAGACAGGACCAGCAGCAGTTCTTC. It codes for CATSEPRQDQQQFF.

This clone was recorded a few times. Other nucleotide sequences from this sample produce the same CDR3. The chain links TRBV18 to TRBJ2-1; 15 bases align to TRBD2. Germline-derived CDR1 and CDR2 are KGHSH and LQKENI. The CDR3 has 16 residues. The V segment lost 4 bases and the J segment 7 bases; nucleotides outside the gene matches: 5. The CDR3 sequence: CASSLGLAGGYNEQFF. CDR3 nucleotides: TGTGCCAGCTCACTCGGACTAGCGGGAGGGTATAATGAGCAGTTCTTC.

The chain employs TRBV2 and TRBJ1-1; D call uncertain. Per germline, CDR1 SNHLY and CDR2 FYNNEI. V was trimmed by 3 bases and J by 6 bases, leaving 11 bases between them. The CDR3 contains 13 residues. CDR3 DNA sequence: TGTGCCAGCAGTGAGGACGGGATTTCTGAAGCTTTCTTT. This sequence encodes CASSEDGISEAFF.

This chain connects TRBV9 to TRBJ2-3; 8 nucleotides align to TRBD1. This CDR3 has 16 amino acids. After removal of 3 bases from V and 0 bases from J, the junction contained 6 bases not matched to a gene. In germline, CDR1 is SGDLS, CDR2 YYNGEE. CDR3 sequence (DNA): TGTGCCAGCAGCGGCACAGGGGGTGGCAGCACAGATACGCAGTATTTT. Protein sequence: CASSGTGGGSTDTQYF.

This clone was detected only once. The chain combines TRBV15 with TRBJ2-7; tentative D call: TRBD2 (5 bases). V lost 1 base and J lost 2, with 12 bases in between. Germline V gene sequence: CDR1 LNHNV, CDR2 YYDKDF (reference sequence). The CDR3 contains 15 residues. CDR3 protein: CATSRGQDFTYEQYF. The CDR3 DNA is TGTGCCACCAGCAGAGGTCAGGACTTCACCTACGAGCAGTACTTC.

The V and J genes are TRBV19 and TRBJ2-7; 11 positions agree with TRBD1. CDR3 length: 14 amino acids. Unmatched junction bases numbered 8, after V lost 8 bases and J lost 5 bases. From germline, CDR1 is LNHDA and CDR2 SQIVND (reference sequence). As DNA, the CDR3 is TGTGCCAGTGATACCGGGACAGGGGGACACGAGCAGTACTTC. Protein product: CASDTGTGGHEQYF.

The chain combines TRBV6-6 with TRBJ1-2; no reliable D call. Trimming shortened V by 0 bases and J by 4 bases, and 6 bases separated the two germline ends. CDR3 length: 13 amino acids. Germline V gene sequence: CDR1 MNHNY, CDR2 SVGAGI (reference sequence). CDR3 amino acids: CASSYSRFYGYTF. The CDR3 DNA is TGTGCCAGCAGTTACTCTAGATTCTATGGCTACACCTTC.

The CDR3, as DNA: TGTGCCACCAGTGATCCACGAGCGGGAGGCGCTTGGGTCGGGGAGCTGTTTTTT. This sequence encodes CATSDPRAGGAWVGELFF. The genes are TRBV24-1 and TRBJ2-2; TRBD2 matches 9 bases. The CDR3 totals 18 residues. After removal of 3 bases from V and 7 bases from J, the junction contained 14 bases not matched to a gene. Germline lookup yields CDR1 KGHDR and CDR2 SFDVKD.

This clone appeared a single time. This rearrangement joins TRBV19 to TRBJ2-7; possibly TRBD1 for D (5 bases). The CDR3 runs 15 residues. V was clipped by 3 bases and J by 0 bases, with 12 bases between them. Germline CDR1 is LNHDA and CDR2 is SQIVND (reference sequence). The CDR3 DNA follows: TGTGCCAGTAGTATTTCTGGGGCCAGCTCCTACGAGCAGTACTTC. Protein sequence: CASSISGASSYEQYF.

V usage is TRBV9 and J usage is TRBJ2-3; TRBD1 might be the D (8 bases). The CDR3 sequence is 15 residues long. The germline V and J ends were trimmed by 4 bases and 8 bases, with 20 bases remaining between them. Germline V lookup: CDR1 SGDLS, CDR2 YYNGEE. This chain's CDR3 is CASSPQTGEGSTQYF. In nucleotides, the CDR3 is TGTGCCAGCAGCCCCCAGACAGGGGAGGGTAGTACGCAGTATTTT.

The rearrangement links TRBV4-1 to TRBJ2-2; 8 nucleotides match TRBD2. V dropped 3 bases and J dropped 1; count of bases not matched to a gene: 4. The CDR3 has 16 residues. Germline V gives CDR1 MGHRA, CDR2 YSYEKL. In nucleotides, the CDR3 is TGCGCCAGCAGCCACCCGGGAGGGGGGAACACCGGGGAGCTGTTTTTT. Translating gives CASSHPGGGNTGELFF.

The sample holds a few counts of this clone. This sequence joins TRBV24-1 and TRBJ2-1, with 10 bases that match TRBD2. V shed 7 bases, J shed 7 bases, and the junction held 3 bases outside the gene matches. CDR3 length: 13 amino acids. Germline CDR1 reads KGHDR; CDR2 reads SFDVKD. DNA for the CDR3: TGTGCCACCAGGGGGGGACTAGCGAATGAGCAGTTCTTC. This codes for CATRGGLANEQFF.

The V gene is TRBV9, the J gene TRBJ2-5; the D gene is possibly TRBD2 (6 bases). V was cut by 0 bases and J by 5 bases, with 17 bases left in between. Germline CDR1 SGDLS, CDR2 YYNGEE. The CDR3 is 16 amino acids. CDR3 coding DNA: TGTGCCAGCAGCGTAGGGGGTAGCGGCTCTATGGAGACCCAGTACTTC. Amino acids: CASSVGGSGSMETQYF.

This sequence joins TRBV19 and TRBJ1-5; no definite D call. The CDR3 loop spans 12 amino acids. Germline V gene lookup returns CDR1 LNHDA and CDR2 SQIVND (reference sequence). Between the trimmed V and J ends, which lost 4 bases and 5 bases, there was a span of 6 bases. The CDR3 DNA sequence: TGTGCCAGTAGTAAGCGTGATCAGCCCCAGCATTTT. This gives the protein CASSKRDQPQHF.

This clone was found once. The chain recombines TRBV24-1 with TRBJ2-2, with 15 bases identical to TRBD2. CDR1 is KGHDR, CDR2 SFDVKD, per germline. V shed 4 bases and J 9 bases; nucleotides not matched to a gene: 11. The CDR3 is made up of 18 amino acids. The CDR3 DNA sequence: TGTGCCACCAGTGACCAGGGACTAGCGGGAGGTGCTCACCGGGAGCTGTTTTTT. Its protein product is CATSDQGLAGGAHRELFF.

This sequence joins TRBV15 and TRBJ2-4; D may be TRBD1 (5 bases). This CDR3 contains 13 residues. Trimming removed 1 base at V and 7 bases at J, with 8 bases between. Looked up from germline, CDR1 is LNHNV and CDR2 is YYDKDF (reference sequence). DNA for the CDR3: TGTGCCACCAGCAGAGTGGGGCCGAACATTCAGTACTTC. Protein product: CATSRVGPNIQYF.

A word on this clone: Other DNA sequences in this sample translate to the same CDR3. The chain combines TRBV28 with TRBJ1-1, with 7 bases that match TRBD1. The CDR3 has 14 residues. The junction had 4 bases not matched to a gene; V was cut back by 2 bases and J by 4 bases. Germline loops: CDR1 MDHEN, CDR2 SYDVKM. CDR3 in amino acids: CASSLVAGGTEAFF. In nucleotides, the CDR3 is TGTGCCAGCAGTTTAGTTGCAGGGGGCACTGAAGCTTTCTTT.

The chain joins TRBV6-5 to TRBJ1-2; D is possibly TRBD1 (6 bases). Germline CDR1 MNHEY, CDR2 SVGAGI. The CDR3 has 15 amino acids. Trimming pared 0 bases from V and 3 bases from J, leaving 11 bases between. The CDR3 region is CASSYSRQADYGYTF. CDR3 DNA: TGTGCCAGCAGTTACTCGCGACAGGCGGACTATGGCTACACCTTC.

J is TRBJ2-1 and V is TRBV5-4; 9 positions match TRBD2. This CDR3 has 16 amino acids. J gave up 5 bases and V 0 bases, and 6 bases lay outside the gene matches. Per germline, CDR1 SGHNT and CDR2 YYREEE (reference sequence). CDR3 region: CASSLAGLAGHNEQFF. CDR3 in DNA: TGTGCCAGCAGCTTGGCCGGGCTAGCGGGGCACAATGAGCAGTTCTTC.

This chain uses TRBV28 with TRBJ2-7; tentative D call: TRBD2 (6 bases). There are 12 residues in the CDR3. Germline assignment: CDR1 MDHEN and CDR2 SYDVKM. V lost 6 bases to trimming and J lost 8 bases, with 14 bases between them. In DNA form, the CDR3 reads TGTGCCAGCAGCCTCGAGGGACTGAAGCAGTACTTC. Amino acids: CASSLEGLKQYF.

The chain carries TRBV6-6 and TRBJ1-2; unclear D gene. The germline CDR1 and CDR2 sequences are MNHNY and SVGAGI (reference sequence). Trimming removed 2 bases at V and 7 bases at J, with 11 bases between. This CDR3 contains 13 residues. The CDR3: CASSYLVEGGYTF. The CDR3 DNA sequence: TGTGCCAGCAGTTACCTGGTGGAGGGTGGCTACACCTTC.

This chain joins TRBV19 and TRBJ1-1; 7 bases match TRBD1. The CDR3 has 19 residues. From germline, CDR1 is LNHDA and CDR2 SQIVND (reference sequence). The J segment lost 1 base and the V segment lost 0 bases, leaving 14 bases of the junction unmatched. The CDR3 reads CASSIDPRGHLIRNTEAFF. DNA of the CDR3: TGTGCCAGTAGTATAGATCCGAGGGGGCATCTTATAAGGAACACTGAAGCTTTCTTT.

CDR3 in amino acids: CATSATQFPYGYTF. The DNA of the CDR3 is TGTGCCACCAGCGCTACACAGTTCCCCTATGGCTACACCTTC. J is TRBJ1-2 and V is TRBV15; D unresolved. The CDR3 loop spans 14 amino acids. The germline gives CDR1 LNHNV, CDR2 YYDKDF (reference sequence). The V gene lost 5 bases and the J gene lost 4 bases, with 14 bases spanning the gap.